The present entry profiles one T cell receptor (beta chain) with its context. Its antigen remains unidentified. This record belongs to a study of shared clonotypes between healthy human individuals. Across the whole study: Three men and a couple of women, aged 18 to 49, were donors. Whole-study findings and limits: Clonotypes not shared had lower generation probabilities than those common to all four donors. A handful of donors shared roughly 5% of their naive CD4 clonotypes.

V shed 0 bases and J shed 7 bases, with 9 bases lying between them. The CDR3 covers 14 residues. Germline CDR1 is MNHEY and CDR2 is SVGAGI. Naive-designated CD8 cells lacked CD45RO, were positively enriched for CCR7, and omitted terminally differentiated effector memory CD45RA+ cells. Once extracted for a subset, genomic DNA was divided evenly among several immunoSEQ plates. Clones were sequenced by immunoSEQ multiplex PCR, and TCRdb holds only the in-frame ones, with some missing. The sample shows approximately 2,000,000 clones, roughly 93% of them seen only once. This sequence originates from a man aged 18 to 29 in good health. Some clones in this sample may be carry-over from other donors' samples. This rearrangement joins TRBV6-5 to TRBJ2-2; D uncertain. Sequenced material: naive CD8+ T cells from PBMCs. Here the CDR3 reads CASSYSIGVGELFF. The CDR3 DNA reads TGTGCCAGCAGTTACTCGATTGGAGTCGGGGAGCTGTTTTTT.